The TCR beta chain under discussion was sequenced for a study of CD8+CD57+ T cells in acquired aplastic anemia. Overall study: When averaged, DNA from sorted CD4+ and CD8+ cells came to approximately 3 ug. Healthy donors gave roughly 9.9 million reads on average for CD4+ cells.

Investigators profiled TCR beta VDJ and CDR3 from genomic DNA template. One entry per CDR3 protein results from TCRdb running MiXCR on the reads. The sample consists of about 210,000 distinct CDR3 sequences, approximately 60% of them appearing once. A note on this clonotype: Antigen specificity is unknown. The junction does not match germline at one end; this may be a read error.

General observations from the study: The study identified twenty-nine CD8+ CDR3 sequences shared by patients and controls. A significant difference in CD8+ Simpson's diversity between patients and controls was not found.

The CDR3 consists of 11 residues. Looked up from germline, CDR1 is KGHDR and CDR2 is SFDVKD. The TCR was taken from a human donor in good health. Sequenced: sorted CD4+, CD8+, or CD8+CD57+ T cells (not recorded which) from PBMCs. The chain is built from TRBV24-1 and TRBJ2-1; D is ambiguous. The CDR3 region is CASSVVNEQFF. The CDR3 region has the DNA TGTGCCTCCAGTGTCGTGAACGAGCAGTTCTTC.